Following are 14 T cell receptor beta chains from one sample sequenced in a study of regulatory T cells in long-lasting Graves disease. Time point meaning: newly diagnosed GD, antithyroid drugs for less than 3 months. From PBMCs, RNA was extracted and then used to make the TCR library. Both iRepertoire HTBI primers and Arm-PCR of CDR3 regions were used to build the TCR beta libraries. TCRdb passed the multiplex PCR reads through MiXCR, listing each CDR3 protein once. The sample has over 450,000 distinct CDR3 sequences; about 11% are singletons. This sample also appeared in a second study, on T cells in Graves' hyperthyroidism and ophthalmopathy.

Specimen: peripheral blood mononuclear cells (PBMCs), collected at new diagnosis, from a patient treated with antithyroid drugs. The receptors stem from a woman aged 25 to 45 with Graves disease.

This clonotype was counted only a few times. CDR3 coding DNA: TGTGCCAGCCGAGATCCGGGACAGGGGGCCCAGGGGGCTTTCTTT. This translates into CASRDPGQGAQGAFF. The rearrangement uses TRBV19 and TRBJ1-1, with TRBD1 matching 12 bases. CDR3 length: 15 residues. Unmatched junction bases numbered 16, after V lost 9 bases and J lost 11 bases. CDR1 is LNHDA, CDR2 SQIVND, per germline (reference sequence).

The chain combines TRBV12-5 with TRBJ1-5, with D possibly matching TRBD1 (6 bases). V lost 7 bases to trimming and J lost 6 bases, with 16 bases between them. Germline CDR1 LGHNT, CDR2 FRNRAP. The CDR3 consists of 14 residues. The CDR3 loop is CASATGGAGQPQHF. In nucleotides, the CDR3 is TGTGCTAGTGCCACCGGGGGGGCTGGTCAGCCCCAGCATTTT.

This clonotype has more than one count but fewer than ten. This chain connects TRBV18 to TRBJ1-4, with 7 bases aligning to TRBD1. Germline V gene lookup returns CDR1 KGHSH and CDR2 LQKENI. Trimming removed 2 bases from V and 5 bases from J; junction bases left unmatched: 8. The length of the CDR3 is 16 residues. The CDR3 spells CASSPWPDRENEKLFF. The CDR3 region has the DNA TGTGCCAGCTCACCATGGCCCGACAGGGAGAATGAAAAACTGTTTTTT.

This clonotype was counted ten times or more. The CDR3 reads CASSLVKTQYF. The CDR3 DNA reads as TGTGCCAGCAGCTTAGTCAAGACCCAGTACTTC. The chain couples TRBV11-2 to TRBJ2-5; D gene ambiguous. Per the germline V gene, CDR1 is SGHAT and CDR2 is FQNNGV. Trimming removed 1 base from V and 6 bases from J, with 3 bases in between. The length of the CDR3 is 11 residues.

The V and J genes are TRBV18 and TRBJ1-3; no reliable D call. Trimming removed 2 bases from V and 4 bases from J, with 21 bases in between. In germline, CDR1 is KGHSH, CDR2 LQKENI. This CDR3 has 18 amino acids. As DNA, the CDR3 is TGTGCCAGCTCACCAAGGGCCATCTCAACGGGGTCCGGAAACACCATATATTTT. It is translated as CASSPRAISTGSGNTIYF.

This clonotype was counted only a few times. An end of the junction differs from the germline gene, which may be a read error. V and J are TRBV7-9 and TRBJ1-4; 9 positions agree with TRBD1. Germline assignment: CDR1 SEHNR and CDR2 FQNEAQ (reference sequence). CDR3 length: 16 amino acids. The CDR3 protein is CASSSGQGKTNGKLFF. The CDR3 DNA follows: TGTGCCAGCAGCTCGGGACAGGGAAAAACTAATGGAAAACTGTTTTTT.

This clonotype was seen a handful of times. This chain joins TRBV30 and TRBJ1-4, with D uncertain. The ends were cut back, 3 bases at V and 11 bases at J, with 16 bases in the middle. This CDR3 region has 13 residues. Germline CDR1 is GTSNPN and CDR2 is SVGIG (reference sequence). As DNA, the CDR3 is TGTGCCTGGAGAGGGTCATGGGAGGGCAAACTGTTTTTT. It is translated as CAWRGSWEGKLFF.

This clonotype has a count of ten or more. At one end the junction does not follow the germline gene, possibly because of a read error. The chain links TRBV5-1 to TRBJ1-1, with D perhaps matching TRBD1 (5 bases). Germline V gene sequence: CDR1 SGHRS, CDR2 YFSETQ. The CDR3 loop spans 14 amino acids. The CDR3 sequence: CASMRGTENTEAFF. For the CDR3, the DNA is TGTGCCAGCATGCGCGGGACGGAAAACACTGAAGCTTTCTTT.

This clonotype was counted between two and nine times. V and J are TRBV7-8 and TRBJ1-4; no reliable D call. V shed 5 bases and J shed 0 bases, with 10 bases lying between them. The CDR3 is 15 amino acids. Germline values: CDR1 SGHVS, CDR2 FQNEAQ. As DNA, the CDR3 is TGTGCCAGCAGCACATCATTTGCAACTAATGAAAAACTGTTTTTT. Encoded protein: CASSTSFATNEKLFF. The full variable domain, in which reference TRBV7-8 and TRBJ1-4 provide the parts outside the CDR3, is GAGVSQSPRYKVAKRGQDVALRCDPISGHVSLFWYQQALGQGPEFLTYFQNEAQLDKSGLPSDRFFAERPEGSVSTLKIQRTQQEDSAVYLCASSTSFATNEKLFFGSGTQLSVL.

At least ten counts were recorded for this clonotype. The V gene is TRBV6-1, the J gene TRBJ2-7; 13 positions match TRBD2. Germline V CDR1 and CDR2: MNHNS, SASEGT. This CDR3 is built from 20 residues. J lost 5 bases, V lost 4 bases, and 20 bases had no gene match. CDR3 DNA: TGTGCCAGCAGTGTAGATCTTGGACTAGCGGGGGACGGCCGGGCGGACGAGCAGTACTTC. This sequence encodes CASSVDLGLAGDGRADEQYF.

The chain combines TRBV6-2 or TRBV6-3 with TRBJ1-5, with a possible D match to TRBD1 (6 bases). Germline values: CDR1 MNHEY, CDR2 SVGEGT. The length of the CDR3 is 14 residues. Deletions cut 4 bases from V and 6 bases from J, with 13 bases between. CDR3 residues: CASSSGQLVQPQHF. DNA for the CDR3: TGTGCCAGCAGTTCCGGACAGCTTGTTCAGCCCCAGCATTTT.

Ten or more counts support this clonotype. This chain joins TRBV11-2 and TRBJ2-3; D gene uncertain. This CDR3 is 13 amino acids long. V lost 3 bases, J lost 4 bases, and 8 bases lay in between. Germline loops: CDR1 SGHAT, CDR2 FQNNGV. The CDR3: CASSFVSSDTQYF. Here the CDR3 DNA reads TGTGCCAGCAGCTTCGTGAGTTCAGATACGCAGTATTTT.

V gene TRBV9 combines with J gene TRBJ2-3; no definite D call. This CDR3 region has 13 residues. Germline values: CDR1 SGDLS, CDR2 YYNGEE. The V gene lost 3 bases and the J gene lost 6 bases, with 11 bases spanning the gap. CDR3: CASSGSLEDTQYF. The DNA for the CDR3 is TGTGCCAGCAGCGGGTCTCTAGAGGATACGCAGTATTTT.

The chain joins TRBV7-3 to TRBJ2-2; no definite D call. The V gene lost 1 base and the J gene lost 8 bases, with 20 bases spanning the gap. Germline CDR1 SGHTA, CDR2 FQGTGA. The CDR3 is made up of 17 amino acids. For the CDR3, the DNA is TGTGCCAGCAGCTTAAGACCCGTCCGAGCATTCCCTGGGGAGCTGTTTTTT. This codes for CASSLRPVRAFPGELFF.